This passage covers 27 T cell receptor beta chains from one sample sequenced in a study of CD8+ T cells in alopecia areata. cDNA prepared by RNA extraction and subsequent reverse transcription served as the template for sequencing. Profiled with immunoSEQ multiplex PCR; TCRdb holds only in-frame clones, not every one. The sample counts 290,000 or so clones, none seen once; the ten largest own around 1.2%. Combined cutaneous lymph node cells underwent sorting by CD4, CD8alpha, NKG2D, NKG2ACE and additional markers. Sequencing was carried out using CD4+ T cells sorted from a lymph node. These receptors all stem from a C3H/HeJ mouse with alopecia areata. This strain's MHC haplotype is H2-k.

This clone has only a few counts. The genes and germline here are from mouse. Sequencing ends 4 residues short of the CDR3 end; the germline J gene provides the rest. The chain has TRBV17 and TRBJ2-3; D is unresolved. CDR1 MNHDT and CDR2 YYDKIL come from the germline V gene. V was trimmed by 1 base and J by 0 bases, leaving 8 bases between them. The CDR3 totals 15 residues. Partial CDR3 DNA: TGTGCTAGCAGTAGAGCCCCCTCTAGTGCAGAA. It yields the protein CASSRAPSSAE. The whole CDR3 protein is CASSRAPSSAETLYF.

This clone was observed a handful of times. These gene names are mouse names. The read stops 4 residues short of the end of the CDR3; the missing end is completed from the germline J gene. Other DNA sequences in this sample translate to the same CDR3. The J gene is TRBJ2-2, the V gene TRBV13-1; 8 bases align to TRBD2. The CDR3 contains 15 residues. Unmatched junction bases numbered 3, after V lost 2 bases and J lost 3 bases. Germline-derived CDR1 and CDR2 are NSHNY and SYGAGN. CDR3 DNA, as far as it was read: TGTGCCAGCAGTGAAGGGGGGGCTGACACCGGG. This codes for CASSEGGADTG. In full, the CDR3 reads CASSEGGADTGQLYF.

This clone was recorded a few times. Here the gene names and germline are mouse. The CDR3 end lies 4 residues beyond the end of the read and is filled in from the germline J gene. The chain employs TRBV14 and TRBJ2-7; unclear D gene. This CDR3 has 13 amino acids. Trimming left V 0 bases short and J 0 bases short, with 4 bases between. Germline-derived CDR1 and CDR2 are SGHDT and FRDEAV. The sequenced part of the CDR3 DNA is TGTGCCAGCAGTTTCTACAGCTCCTAT. Translating gives CASSFYSSY. The CDR3 reads in full as CASSFYSSYEQYF.

Details on this clone: Gene names refer to mouse genes. The CDR3 goes on 4 residues after the read ends, and that part is filled in from the germline J gene. This chain connects TRBV19 to TRBJ2-5; 9 bases fit TRBD2. The CDR3 loop spans 14 amino acids. CDR1 and CDR2 from the germline V gene are FNHDT and SITEND (reference sequence). The CDR3 here is CASSLGGAGDTQYF. The covered CDR3 bases are TGTGCCAGCAGTCTTGGGGGGGCAGGAGAC.

To note about this clone: Any gene name here is a mouse gene name. Coverage ceases 4 residues before the CDR3 finishes, and the germline J gene fills in the end. The chain joins TRBV13-3 to TRBJ1-1; D possibly corresponds to TRBD1 (6 bases). The germline gives CDR1 NNHDY, CDR2 SYVADS. V was pared by 4 bases and J by 1 base, with 11 bases between. The CDR3 spans 14 residues. The sequenced CDR3 bases are TGTGCCAGCAGTCTCAGGGGAAGAAACACA. Amino acids: CASSLRGRNT. The full CDR3 protein reads CASSLRGRNTEVFF.

Remarks on this clone: Mouse names are used for the genes. The read ends 4 residues early relative to the CDR3; the germline J gene fills the gap. The chain employs TRBV1 and TRBJ2-5; perhaps TRBD1 as D (5 bases). CDR3 length equals 15 residues. Germline V CDR1 and CDR2: NSQYPW, LRSPGD (reference sequence). The sequenced CDR3 bases are TGCACCTGCAGTGCAGATTCAGGGTGGAGAGAC. Protein: CTCSADSGWRD. In full, the CDR3 reads CTCSADSGWRDTQYF.

This clone has only a few counts. Mouse gene names apply. The DNA read from the CDR3 is TGTGCCAGCAGTAACGGTGGGGGATAT. Translating it yields CASSNGGGY. In full, the CDR3 reads CASSNGGGYEQYF. The V call is TRBV19, the J call TRBJ2-7, with D perhaps matching TRBD2 (6 bases). Sequencing ends 4 residues short of the CDR3 end; the germline J gene provides the rest. Looked up from germline, CDR1 is FNHDT and CDR2 is SITEND (reference sequence). The CDR3 spans 13 residues. The full variable domain, completed using reference TRBV19 and TRBJ2-7, is GGIITQTPKFLIGQEGQKLTLKCQQNFNHDTMYWYRQDSGKGLRLIYYSITENDLQKGDLSEGYDASREKKSSFSLTVTSAQKNEMAVFLCASSNGGGYEQYFGPGTRLTVL.

Only a few counts were recorded for this clone. The gene names given are mouse names. The CDR3 goes on 4 residues after the read ends, and that part is filled in from the germline J gene. The same CDR3 can be traced to other DNA sequences in this sample. This chain connects TRBV13-2 to TRBJ2-7; D possibly corresponds to TRBD2 (7 bases). The CDR3 covers 14 residues. The V end was cut by 0 bases, the J end by 2 bases, with 9 bases between. Per germline, CDR1 NNHNN and CDR2 SYGAGS (reference sequence). CDR3 protein: CASGDVGGPYEQYF. Partial CDR3 DNA: TGTGCCAGCGGTGATGTGGGGGGCCCCTAT.

This clone occurred a few times. The listed genes are named as in mouse. Read sequence stops 4 residues before the CDR3 end, and the germline J gene provides the missing end. V gene TRBV19 combines with J gene TRBJ1-1, with 8 positions matching TRBD1. CDR1 FNHDT and CDR2 SITEND come from the germline V gene (reference sequence). V trimming: 2 bases; J trimming: 3 bases; junction bases outside the gene matches: 0. The CDR3 is made up of 13 amino acids. The CDR3 spells CASSIRGHTEVFF. The CDR3 bases that were read are TGTGCCAGCAGTATCAGGGGGCACACA.

With regard to this clone: Germline and genes: mouse. The part of the CDR3 DNA that was read is TGTGCCAGCAGCCAAGACCGGACAGGGGGAGAC. Its translation: CASSQDRTGGD. The full CDR3 protein reads CASSQDRTGGDTQYF. This chain joins TRBV5 and TRBJ2-5; 10 bases agree with TRBD1. The read gets to within 4 residues of the CDR3 end, and the germline J gene fills in the rest. Per the germline V gene, CDR1 is LGHNA and CDR2 is YNLKQL (reference sequence). This CDR3 is 15 amino acids long.

About this clone: These gene names are mouse names. The read is 4 residues too short to cover the CDR3 end, so that end is filled in from the germline J gene. The gene calls are TRBV13-1 and TRBJ2-3; D possibly corresponds to TRBD2 (5 bases). Trimming took 4 bases from V and 0 from J, leaving 9 bases between them. The length of the CDR3 is 14 residues. CDR1 and CDR2 (germline): NSHNY, SYGAGN. The CDR3 loop is CASSLDFSAETLYF. CDR3 bases read: TGTGCCAGCAGTCTGGACTTTAGTGCAGAA.

Regarding this clone: Genes and germline are mouse. The CDR3 goes on 4 residues after the read ends, and that part is filled in from the germline J gene. This chain uses TRBV17 with TRBJ2-1; the D gene is possibly TRBD2 (6 bases). Germline CDR1 and CDR2: MNHDT and YYDKIL. This CDR3 region has 13 residues. Trimming took off 2 bases at V and 6 bases at J, with 8 bases between the two ends. CDR3 protein: CASSRTGIAEQFF. The CDR3 DNA, read in part, is TGTGCTAGCAGTAGAACTGGGATTGCT.

As regards this clone: This could be a read error, since a much larger clone is one nucleotide away. The genes are named according to mouse. The read halts 4 residues ahead of the CDR3 end, with the missing end drawn from the germline J gene. The chain links TRBV13-1 to TRBJ2-1; TRBD1 agrees at 7 bases. V lost 3 bases, J lost 4 bases, and 4 bases stayed unmatched. There are 14 residues in the CDR3. Germline V gene sequence: CDR1 NSHNY, CDR2 SYGAGN. The CDR3 loop reads CASSAGTEYAEQFF. The part of the CDR3 DNA that was read is TGTGCCAGCAGTGCCGGGACAGAGTATGCT.

This clone was recorded a few times. Mouse gene names and germline throughout. The read stops 4 residues short of the end of the CDR3; the missing end is completed from the germline J gene. The gene calls are TRBV19 and TRBJ2-7; TRBD1 aligns across 9 bases. The germline V gene has CDR1 FNHDT and CDR2 SITEND (reference sequence). The CDR3 spans 13 residues. With 6 bases clipped from V and 3 bases from J, the junction kept 4 bases outside the gene matches. The CDR3 is CASNPGQGYEQYF. CDR3 DNA (partial): TGTGCCAGCAACCCGGGACAGGGCTAT.

A word on this clone: Gene names denote mouse genes. The read ends 4 residues shy of where the CDR3 ends; the end is completed using the germline J gene. Other DNA sequences in this sample translate to the same CDR3. The chain joins TRBV31 to TRBJ1-2, with a tentative D call TRBD1 (6 bases). Between the trimmed V and J ends, which lost 1 base and 0 bases, there was a span of 6 bases. The CDR3 contains 13 residues. Germline-derived CDR1 and CDR2 are GKSSPN and SITVG. CDR3 sequence: CAWSRQANSDYTF. The DNA read from the CDR3 is TGTGCCTGGAGTCGACAGGCAAACTCC. The complete variable domain, with remaining parts taken from reference TRBV31 and TRBJ1-2, reads AQTIHQWPVAEIKAVGSPLSLGCTIKGKSSPNLYWYWQATGGTLQQLFYSITVGQVESVVQLNLSASRPKDDQFILSTEKLLLSHSGFYLCAWSRQANSDYTFGSGTRLLVI.

About this clone: Germline and genes here are mouse. The same CDR3 can be traced to other DNA sequences in this sample. The CDR3 sequence: CASSDAPGDTGQLYF. Partial CDR3 DNA: TGTGCCAGCAGTGATGCACCAGGGGATACCGGG. The chain links TRBV13-1 to TRBJ2-2, with a tentative D call TRBD1 (6 bases). The missing CDR3 end, 4 residues past where the read stops, is filled in from the germline J gene. V shed 0 bases and J shed 5 bases, with 11 bases lying between them. The CDR3 extends over 15 amino acids. Germline V gives CDR1 NSHNY, CDR2 SYGAGN.

There are a few counts of this clone. A much larger clonotype is one base distant, so this may be a read error. Gene names denote mouse genes. The CDR3 is cut off 4 residues early in the read; its end comes from the germline J gene. Other nucleotide sequences in the sample specify the same CDR3. This rearrangement joins TRBV13-3 to TRBJ2-2, with TRBD1 matching 9 bases. The CDR3 contains 14 residues. V shed 5 bases and J 2 bases; nucleotides not matched to a gene: 1. Per the germline V gene, CDR1 is NNHDY and CDR2 is SYVADS. The covered CDR3 bases are TGTGCCAGCAGAGACAGGGGGAACACCGGG. It codes for CASRDRGNTG. The entire CDR3 protein is CASRDRGNTGQLYF.

Concerning this clone: Gene names refer to mouse genes. The CDR3 extends 3 residues past the end of the read, so its final part is completed from the germline J gene. This chain uses TRBV1 with TRBJ1-6, with 9 bases that match TRBD1. TRBJ1-6 is placed among ORFs of uncertain function. After removal of 4 bases from V and 6 bases from J, the junction contained 4 bases not matched to a gene. The CDR3 spans 15 residues. The germline V gene has CDR1 NSQYPW and CDR2 LRSPGD (reference sequence). The CDR3 bases that were read are TGCACCTGCAGTGTCGGGACAGGGAGTAATTCGCCC. Translating it yields CTCSVGTGSNSP. The whole CDR3 protein is CTCSVGTGSNSPLYF.

This clone was picked up a small number of times. Genes here carry mouse names. The read finishes 4 residues shy of the CDR3 end, and the germline J gene is used to complete it. The chain carries TRBV19 and TRBJ2-2; 10 nucleotides align to TRBD2. The V gene end was trimmed by 3 bases and the J gene end by 4 bases; junction bases not matched to a gene: 3. CDR3 length equals 15 residues. CDR1 and CDR2 from the germline V gene are FNHDT and SITEND (reference sequence). Partial CDR3 DNA: TGTGCCAGCAGTAGCCTGGGGGGGCCCACCGGG. Its protein product is CASSSLGGPTG. The whole CDR3 sequence reads CASSSLGGPTGQLYF. The whole variable domain, filled in from reference TRBV19 and TRBJ2-2, reads GGIITQTPKFLIGQEGQKLTLKCQQNFNHDTMYWYRQDSGKGLRLIYYSITENDLQKGDLSEGYDASREKKSSFSLTVTSAQKNEMAVFLCASSSLGGPTGQLYFGEGSKLTVL.

A few counts support this clone. The genes and germline here are from mouse. The CDR3 end lies 4 residues beyond the end of the read and is filled in from the germline J gene. The same CDR3 arises from other DNA sequences in this sample as well. The rearrangement uses TRBV14 and TRBJ2-5; perhaps TRBD2 as D (6 bases). The CDR3 has 13 amino acids. The V gene lost 4 bases and the J gene lost 1 base, with 7 bases spanning the gap. Germline V CDR1 and CDR2: SGHDT, FRDEAV. The CDR3 region is CASSPGDQDTQYF. The CDR3 bases that were read are TGTGCCAGCAGTCCTGGGGACCAAGAC.

Remarks on this clone: Any gene name here is a mouse gene name. The CDR3 is cut off 4 residues early in the read; its end comes from the germline J gene. The chain joins TRBV31 to TRBJ2-1; 11 nucleotides line up with TRBD1. Germline V gene sequence: CDR1 GKSSPN, CDR2 SITVG. J was trimmed by 3 bases and V by 1 base; bases with no gene match: 2. CDR3 length: 15 amino acids. The sequenced CDR3 bases are TGTGCCTGGAGTCGGGACAGGGGGGGCTATGCT. It encodes CAWSRDRGGYA. The full CDR3 reads CAWSRDRGGYAEQFF.

In regard to this clone: The genes are named according to mouse. With the read ending 4 residues before the CDR3 end, the germline J gene is used to fill in that end. The chain has TRBV19 and TRBJ1-1; TRBD1 is a possible D gene (5 bases). The CDR3 totals 14 residues. V was clipped by 2 bases and J by 1 base, with 9 bases between them. Per the germline V gene, CDR1 is FNHDT and CDR2 is SITEND (reference sequence). The CDR3 reads CASSILGGNTEVFF. CDR3 DNA (partial): TGTGCCAGCAGTATTTTGGGGGGAAACACA.

This clone has only a few counts. Gene names follow the mouse nomenclature. The CDR3 goes on 4 residues after the read ends, and that part is filled in from the germline J gene. The chain couples TRBV13-3 to TRBJ2-7; no firm D call. The CDR3 covers 12 residues. From germline, CDR1 is NNHDY and CDR2 SYVADS. Trimming cost V 4 bases and J 3 bases, with 8 bases left between them. The CDR3 bases that were read are TGTGCCAGCAGTCCCCAGATCTAT. Translating gives CASSPQIY. The whole CDR3 region reads CASSPQIYEQYF.

The sample holds a few counts of this clone. Gene names and germline match the mouse. The read finishes 4 residues shy of the CDR3 end, and the germline J gene is used to complete it. The V call is TRBV1, the J call TRBJ1-1; D gene unclear. Trimming took off 0 bases at V and 0 bases at J, with 5 bases between the two ends. This CDR3 is built from 14 residues. Looked up from germline, CDR1 is NSQYPW and CDR2 is LRSPGD (reference sequence). The part of the CDR3 DNA that was read is TGCACCTGCAGTGCAGAACACACAAACACA. Translated, it gives CTCSAEHTNT. Given in full, the CDR3 is CTCSAEHTNTEVFF. The whole variable domain, filled in from reference TRBV1 and TRBJ1-1, reads VTLLEQNPRWRLVPRGQAVNLRCILKNSQYPWMSWYQQDLQKQLQWLFTLRSPGDKEVKSLPGADYLATRVTDTELRLQVANMSQGRTLYCTCSAEHTNTEVFFGKGTRLTVV.

The table lists this clone with a few counts. The listed genes are named as in mouse. The CDR3 loop reads CASSQSGTGHYAEQFF. The part of the CDR3 DNA that was read is TGTGCCAGCAGCCAGTCCGGGACAGGGCACTATGCT. The gene calls are TRBV5 and TRBJ2-1, with 9 nucleotides matching TRBD1. The read is 4 residues too short to cover the CDR3 end, so that end is filled in from the germline J gene. V dropped 3 bases and J dropped 2; count of bases not matched to a gene: 5. Germline CDR1 reads LGHNA; CDR2 reads YNLKQL (reference sequence). This CDR3 is 16 amino acids long.

For this clone: The gene symbols are mouse symbols. The read ends 4 residues shy of where the CDR3 ends; the end is completed using the germline J gene. V usage is TRBV5 and J usage is TRBJ2-5; 10 nucleotides line up with TRBD2. In germline, CDR1 is LGHNA, CDR2 YNLKQL (reference sequence). The CDR3 length is 16 residues. CDR3 sequence: CASSHESGGARDTQYF. CDR3 bases read: TGTGCCAGCAGCCACGAATCTGGGGGGGCGCGAGAC.

This clone has a handful of counts. Mouse gene names and germline throughout. The read terminates 4 residues before the CDR3 end, so the remaining end is supplied by the germline J gene. The same CDR3 can be traced to other DNA sequences in this sample. The J gene is TRBJ2-5, the V gene TRBV31, with 7 bases aligning to TRBD2. This CDR3 has 15 amino acids. V shed 0 bases and J 0 bases; nucleotides not matched to a gene: 3. CDR1 and CDR2 from the germline V gene are GKSSPN and SITVG. The CDR3 is CAWSLGGGNQDTQYF. Incomplete CDR3 DNA: TGTGCCTGGAGTCTGGGGGGGGGTAACCAAGAC.